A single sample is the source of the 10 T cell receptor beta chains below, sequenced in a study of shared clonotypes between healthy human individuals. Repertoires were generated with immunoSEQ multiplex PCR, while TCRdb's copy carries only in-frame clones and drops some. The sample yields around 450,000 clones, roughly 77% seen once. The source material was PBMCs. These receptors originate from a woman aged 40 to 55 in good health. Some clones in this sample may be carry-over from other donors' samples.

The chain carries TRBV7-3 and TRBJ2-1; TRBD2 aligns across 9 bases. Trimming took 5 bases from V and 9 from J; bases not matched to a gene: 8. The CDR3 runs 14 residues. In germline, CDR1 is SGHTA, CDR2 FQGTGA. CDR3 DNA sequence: TGTGCCAGCAGCCCCCAGCGGGAGGAGGGTGAGCAGTTCTTC. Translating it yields CASSPQREEGEQFF.

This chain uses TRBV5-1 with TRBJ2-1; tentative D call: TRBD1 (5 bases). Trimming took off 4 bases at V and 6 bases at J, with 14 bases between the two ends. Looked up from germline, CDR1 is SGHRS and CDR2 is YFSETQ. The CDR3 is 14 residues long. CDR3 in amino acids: CASSGEGHPNEQFF. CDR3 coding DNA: TGCGCCAGCAGCGGTGAAGGACACCCCAATGAGCAGTTCTTC.

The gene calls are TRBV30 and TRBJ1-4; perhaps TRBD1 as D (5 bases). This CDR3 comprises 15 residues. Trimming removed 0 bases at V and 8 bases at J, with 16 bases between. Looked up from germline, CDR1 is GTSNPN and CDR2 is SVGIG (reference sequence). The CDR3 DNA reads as TGTGCCTGGAGTGTTGAGGGAGGGGTAGGGGAAAAACTGTTTTTT. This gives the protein CAWSVEGGVGEKLFF.

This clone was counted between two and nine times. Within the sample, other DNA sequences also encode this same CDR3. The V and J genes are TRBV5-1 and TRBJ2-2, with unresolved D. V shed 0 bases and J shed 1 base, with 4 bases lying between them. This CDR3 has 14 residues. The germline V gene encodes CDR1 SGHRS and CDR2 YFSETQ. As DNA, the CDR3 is TGCGCCAGCAGCTTGGACGGGAACACCGGGGAGCTGTTTTTT. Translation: CASSLDGNTGELFF.

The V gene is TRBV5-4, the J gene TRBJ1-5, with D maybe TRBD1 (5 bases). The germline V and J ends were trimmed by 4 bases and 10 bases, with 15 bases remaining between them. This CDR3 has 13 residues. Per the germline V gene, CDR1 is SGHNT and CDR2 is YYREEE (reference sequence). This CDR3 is CASSQVKGRPQHF. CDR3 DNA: TGTGCCAGCAGCCAAGTAAAGGGGCGACCCCAGCATTTT.

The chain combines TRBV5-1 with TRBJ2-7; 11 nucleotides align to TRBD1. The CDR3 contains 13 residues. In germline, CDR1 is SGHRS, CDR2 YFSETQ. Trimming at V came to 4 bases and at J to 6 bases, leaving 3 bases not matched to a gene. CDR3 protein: CASSDGTGGEQYF. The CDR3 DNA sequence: TGCGCCAGCAGCGACGGGACAGGGGGCGAGCAGTACTTC.

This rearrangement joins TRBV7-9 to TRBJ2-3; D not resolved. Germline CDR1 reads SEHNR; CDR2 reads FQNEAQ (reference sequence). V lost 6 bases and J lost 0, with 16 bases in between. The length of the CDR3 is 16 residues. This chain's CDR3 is CASRALRLGSTDTQYF. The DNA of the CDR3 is TGTGCCAGCAGGGCTCTCCGGCTTGGTAGCACAGATACGCAGTATTTT.

The CDR3 DNA reads TGTGCCATCACCGACAGGGGCCGGGAGACCCAGTACTTC. This translates into CAITDRGRETQYF. The chain has TRBV10-3 and TRBJ2-5; 8 nucleotides align to TRBD1. This CDR3 has 13 residues. Germline CDR1 and CDR2: ENHRY and SYGVKD. V lost 7 bases and J lost 5; bases outside the gene matches: 6.

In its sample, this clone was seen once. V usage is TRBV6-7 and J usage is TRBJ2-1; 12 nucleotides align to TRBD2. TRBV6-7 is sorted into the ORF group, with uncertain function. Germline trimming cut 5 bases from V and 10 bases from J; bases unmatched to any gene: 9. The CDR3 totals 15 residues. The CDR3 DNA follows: TGTGCCAGCAGTAGCCAGACTAGCGGGAGAAGGGAGCAGTTCTTC. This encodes CASSSQTSGRREQFF.

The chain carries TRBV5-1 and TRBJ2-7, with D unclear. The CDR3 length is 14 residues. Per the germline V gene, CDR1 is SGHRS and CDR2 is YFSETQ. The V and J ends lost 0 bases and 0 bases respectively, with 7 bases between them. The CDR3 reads CASSLALPSYEQYF. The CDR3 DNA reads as TGCGCCAGCAGCTTGGCACTACCCTCCTACGAGCAGTACTTC.